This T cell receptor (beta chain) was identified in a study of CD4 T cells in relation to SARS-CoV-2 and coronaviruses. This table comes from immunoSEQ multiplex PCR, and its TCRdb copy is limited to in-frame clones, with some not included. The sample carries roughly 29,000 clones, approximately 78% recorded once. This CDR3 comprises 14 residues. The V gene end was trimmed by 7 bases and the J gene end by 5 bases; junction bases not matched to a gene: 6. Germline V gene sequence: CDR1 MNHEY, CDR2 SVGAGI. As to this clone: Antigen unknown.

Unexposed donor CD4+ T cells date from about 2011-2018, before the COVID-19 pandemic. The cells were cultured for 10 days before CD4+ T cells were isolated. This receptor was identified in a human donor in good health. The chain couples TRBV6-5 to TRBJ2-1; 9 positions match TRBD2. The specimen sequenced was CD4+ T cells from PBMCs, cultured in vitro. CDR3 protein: CASTPTSGNNEQFF. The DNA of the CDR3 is TGTGCCAGCACGCCGACTAGCGGTAACAATGAGCAGTTCTTC.